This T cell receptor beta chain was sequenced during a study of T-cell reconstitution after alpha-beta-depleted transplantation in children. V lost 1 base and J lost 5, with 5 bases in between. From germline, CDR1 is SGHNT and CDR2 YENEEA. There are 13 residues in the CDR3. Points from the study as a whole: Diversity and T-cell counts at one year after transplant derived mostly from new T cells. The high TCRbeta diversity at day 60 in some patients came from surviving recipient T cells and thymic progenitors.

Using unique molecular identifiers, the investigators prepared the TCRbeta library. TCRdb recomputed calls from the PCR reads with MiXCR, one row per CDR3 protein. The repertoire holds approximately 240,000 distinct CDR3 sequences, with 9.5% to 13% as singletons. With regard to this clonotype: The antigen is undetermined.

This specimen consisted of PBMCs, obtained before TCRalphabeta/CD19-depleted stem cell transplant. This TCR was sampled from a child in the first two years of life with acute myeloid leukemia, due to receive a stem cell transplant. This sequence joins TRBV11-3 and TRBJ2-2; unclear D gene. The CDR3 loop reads CASSLAQTGELFF. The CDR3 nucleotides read TGTGCCAGCAGCTTAGCTCAAACCGGGGAGCTGTTTTTT.